This section outlines one TCR beta chain sequence together with its context. Its antigen is unknown. V lost 1 base, J lost 11 bases, and 8 bases lay in between. The germline CDR1 and CDR2 sequences are SGHVS and FNYEAQ. The CDR3 covers 11 residues. These data are taken from a study of shared clonotypes between healthy human individuals. Study-level points and caveats: Clonotype sharing among donors, it was expected, would be affected by sequencing depth.

Across several immunoSEQ plates, the genomic DNA of each subset was split evenly. Original analysis: Junction-only sequences without quality scores were provided by ImmunoSEQ, so filtering was different. TCRdb keeps only in-frame clones here, not all; method: immunoSEQ multiplex PCR. Clone size and the V and J calls come from that table; the DNA yielded D and trimming. The sample yields fewer than 700,000 clones, around three quarters seen once. The material sequenced was PBMCs. The V call is TRBV7-6, the J call TRBJ1-1; a weak D match, TRBD1 (5 bases). This TCR was recovered from a middle-aged woman in good health. Some clones in this sample may be carry-over from other donors' samples. The CDR3 spells CASSLGGTAFF. The CDR3 nucleotides read TGTGCCAGCAGCTTAGGCGGGACGGCTTTCTTT.